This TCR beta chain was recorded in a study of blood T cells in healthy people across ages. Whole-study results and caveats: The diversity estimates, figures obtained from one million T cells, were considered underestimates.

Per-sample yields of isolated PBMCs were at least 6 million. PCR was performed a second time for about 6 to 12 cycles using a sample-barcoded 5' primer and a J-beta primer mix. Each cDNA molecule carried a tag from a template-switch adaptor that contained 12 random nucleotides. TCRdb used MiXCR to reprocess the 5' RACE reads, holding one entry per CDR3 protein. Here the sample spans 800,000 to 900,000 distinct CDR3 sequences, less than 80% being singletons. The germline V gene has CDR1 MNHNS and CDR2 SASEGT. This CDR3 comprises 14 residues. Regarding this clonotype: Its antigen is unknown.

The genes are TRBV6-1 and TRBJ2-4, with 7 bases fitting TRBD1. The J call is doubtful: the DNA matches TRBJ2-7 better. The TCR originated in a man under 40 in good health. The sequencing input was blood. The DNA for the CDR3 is TGTGCCAGCAGTGATTCCGGGACAGCCTACGAGCAGTACTTC. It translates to CASSDSGTAYEQYF.